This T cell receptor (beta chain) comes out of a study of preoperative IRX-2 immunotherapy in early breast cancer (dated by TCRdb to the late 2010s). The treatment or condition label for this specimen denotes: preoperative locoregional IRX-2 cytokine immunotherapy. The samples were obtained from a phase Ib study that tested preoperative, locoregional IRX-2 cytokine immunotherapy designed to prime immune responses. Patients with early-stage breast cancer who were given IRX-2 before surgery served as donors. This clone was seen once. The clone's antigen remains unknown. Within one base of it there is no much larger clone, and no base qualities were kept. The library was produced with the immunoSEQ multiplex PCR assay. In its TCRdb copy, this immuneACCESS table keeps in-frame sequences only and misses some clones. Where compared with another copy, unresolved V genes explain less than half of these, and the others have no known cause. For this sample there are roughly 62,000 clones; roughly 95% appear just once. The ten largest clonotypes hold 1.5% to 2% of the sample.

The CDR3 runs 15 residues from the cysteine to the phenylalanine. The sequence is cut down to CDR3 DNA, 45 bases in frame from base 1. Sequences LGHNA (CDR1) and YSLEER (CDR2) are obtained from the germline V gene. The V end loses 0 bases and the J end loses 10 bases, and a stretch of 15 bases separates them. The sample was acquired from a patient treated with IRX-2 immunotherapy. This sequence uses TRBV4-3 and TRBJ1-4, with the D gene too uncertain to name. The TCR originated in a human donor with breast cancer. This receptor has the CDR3 CASSQDQVLDRKLFF. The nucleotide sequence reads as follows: TGCGCCAGCAGCCAAGATCAGGTATTGGATCGAAAACTGTTTTTT.